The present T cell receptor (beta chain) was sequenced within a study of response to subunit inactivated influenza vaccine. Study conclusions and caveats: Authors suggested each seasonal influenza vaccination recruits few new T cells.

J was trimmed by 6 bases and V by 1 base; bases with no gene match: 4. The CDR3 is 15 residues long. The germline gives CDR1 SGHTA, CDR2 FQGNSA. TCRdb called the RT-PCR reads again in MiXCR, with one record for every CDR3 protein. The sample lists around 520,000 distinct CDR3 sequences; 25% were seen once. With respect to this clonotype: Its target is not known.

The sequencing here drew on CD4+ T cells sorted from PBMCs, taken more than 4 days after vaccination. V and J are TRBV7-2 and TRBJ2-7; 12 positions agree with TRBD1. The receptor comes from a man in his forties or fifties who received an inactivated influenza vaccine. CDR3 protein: CASSLVGTGGAEQYF. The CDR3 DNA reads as TGTGCCAGCAGCTTAGTTGGGACAGGGGGCGCCGAGCAGTACTTC.